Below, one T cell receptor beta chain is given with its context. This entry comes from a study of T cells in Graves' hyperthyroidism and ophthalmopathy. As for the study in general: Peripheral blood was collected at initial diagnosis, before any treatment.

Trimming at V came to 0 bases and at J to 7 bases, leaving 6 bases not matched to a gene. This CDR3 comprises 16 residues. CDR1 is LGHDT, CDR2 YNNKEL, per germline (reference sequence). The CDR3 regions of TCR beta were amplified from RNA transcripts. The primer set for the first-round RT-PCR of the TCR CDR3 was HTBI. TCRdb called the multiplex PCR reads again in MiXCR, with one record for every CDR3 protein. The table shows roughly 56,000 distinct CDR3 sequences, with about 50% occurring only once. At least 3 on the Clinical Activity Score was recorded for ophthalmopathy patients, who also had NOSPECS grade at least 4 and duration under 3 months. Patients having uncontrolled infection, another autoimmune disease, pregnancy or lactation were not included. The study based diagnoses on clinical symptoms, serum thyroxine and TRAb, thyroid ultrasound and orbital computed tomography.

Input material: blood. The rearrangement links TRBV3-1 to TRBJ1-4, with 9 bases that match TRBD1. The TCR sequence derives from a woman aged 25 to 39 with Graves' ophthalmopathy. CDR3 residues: CASSQDWGQGREKLFF. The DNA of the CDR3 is TGTGCCAGCAGCCAAGATTGGGGACAGGGACGTGAAAAACTGTTTTTT.